The clone carrying this T cell receptor (beta chain) turned up a few times. The antigen is not known. This record comes from a study of CD8+ T cells in alopecia areata. The study, taken as a whole, reports: Higher clonality was seen in lesional scalp than in normal scalp, especially in alopecia totalis/universalis.

The researchers isolated CD4+ and CD8+ T cells from PBMCs by sorting. RNA extraction and reverse transcription yielded cDNA as sequencing template. Assay used: immunoSEQ multiplex PCR; TCRdb lists only in-frame clones, some missing. The table records approximately 30,000 clones, 62% of them present only once. V shed 8 bases and J 1 base; nucleotides not matched to a gene: 13. This CDR3 has 16 residues. Germline-derived CDR1 and CDR2 are MDHEN and SYDVKM. V gene TRBV28 combines with J gene TRBJ1-1; 7 bases match TRBD1. Sequencing was carried out using NKG2D-high CD8+ T cells sorted from blood. The TCR originated in a human donor with alopecia areata. Here the CDR3 DNA reads TGTGCCAGCTCGGTGGGCAGGGGGGTAAAGAACACTGAAGCTTTCTTT. This gives the protein CASSVGRGVKNTEAFF.